This T cell receptor (beta chain) was observed in a study of blood T cell repertoires in COVID-19. Study information: T cells, B-cell-depleted T cells, or PBMCs supplied cDNA or gDNA.

The CDR3 spans 16 residues. CDR1 is MNHEY, CDR2 SMNVEV, per germline (reference sequence). V lost 0 bases to trimming and J lost 8 bases, with 19 bases between them. Profiling relied on immunoSEQ multiplex PCR, and the TCRdb table lists in-frame clones only, not all of them. In the table there are about 18,000 clones, about nine tenths of which are singletons. The sequencing sample was made of PBMCs or T cells enriched from blood (not recorded which). The TCR was taken from a woman in her 30s who had recovered from COVID-19. The chain links TRBV27 to TRBJ1-2; D ambiguous. CDR3 sequence: CASSLSPSPAGRGYTF. The DNA of the CDR3 is TGTGCCAGCAGTTTATCCCCCAGCCCAGCGGGGAGGGGCTACACCTTC.